One and the same sample provided the 20 T cell receptor beta chains below, sequenced in a study of T cells in Graves' hyperthyroidism and ophthalmopathy. It was RNA transcripts that yielded the amplified TCR beta CDR3 regions. Carried out on the TCR CDR3, a first-round RT-PCR used the HTBI primer set. TCRdb independently ran MiXCR on the multiplex PCR reads; one entry per CDR3 protein. The sample yields about 600,000 distinct CDR3 sequences, roughly a sixth seen once. Input material: blood. These receptor sequences come from a middle-aged woman with Graves' ophthalmopathy.

This clonotype came up a few times. The chain combines TRBV2 with TRBJ1-4; D is ambiguous. CDR1 is SNHLY, CDR2 FYNNEI, per germline. This CDR3 comprises 14 residues. V was cut by 4 bases and J by 7 bases, with 13 bases left in between. The CDR3 reads CASSVNSSPEKLFF. DNA for the CDR3: TGTGCCAGCAGTGTGAACAGTAGTCCTGAAAAACTGTTTTTT. Variable domain in full (rest from reference TRBV2 and TRBJ1-4): EPEVTQTPSHQVTQMGQEVILRCVPISNHLYFYWYRQILGQKVEFLVSFYNNEISEKSEIFDDQFSVERPDGSNFTLKIRSTKLEDSAMYFCASSVNSSPEKLFFGSGTQLSVL.

This clonotype showed up just a few times. The chain uses TRBV20-1 and TRBJ1-3, with 8 bases lining up with TRBD1. Germline assignment: CDR1 DFQATT and CDR2 SNEGSKA (reference sequence). The V and J ends lost 5 bases and 4 bases, in that order; junction bases with no gene match: 7. This CDR3 has 14 residues. CDR3 in amino acids: CSASDRATGNTIYF. The CDR3 DNA follows: TGCAGTGCTTCGGACAGGGCGACAGGAAACACCATATATTTT.

This clonotype was counted at least ten times. The chain links TRBV6-1 to TRBJ2-3; 7 bases align to TRBD2. CDR3 length equals 16 residues. Germline V gene lookup returns CDR1 MNHNS and CDR2 SASEGT. The V gene end was trimmed by 2 bases and the J gene end by 3 bases; junction bases not matched to a gene: 8. The CDR3 nucleotides read TGTGCCAGCAGTGAAAACACGGGAGGTGCAACAGATACGCAGTATTTT. Its protein is CASSENTGGATDTQYF.

J is TRBJ1-2 and V is TRBV6-1; no firm D call. Germline V CDR1 and CDR2: MNHNS, SASEGT. The ends were cut back, 1 base at V and 2 bases at J, with 11 bases in the middle. The CDR3 loop spans 15 amino acids. The CDR3 coding sequence is TGTGCCAGCAGTGAAGGACAAGGGCTCAACTATGGCTACACCTTC. It encodes CASSEGQGLNYGYTF.

The chain carries TRBV12-3 or TRBV12-4 and TRBJ1-5, with D uncertain. V dropped 5 bases and J dropped 7 bases, with 12 bases sitting between them. The CDR3 loop spans 13 amino acids. The CDR3 bases are TGTGCCAGCAGTGCTAGTGGTTCGCAGCCCCAGCATTTT. Amino acids: CASSASGSQPQHF.

This clonotype occurred many times. The chain carries TRBV3-1 and TRBJ2-1, with 7 bases identical to TRBD1. CDR1 is LGHDT and CDR2 is YNNKEL in the germline V gene (reference sequence). V was pared by 1 base and J by 10 bases, with 4 bases of the junction left unmatched. This CDR3 comprises 13 residues. The CDR3 DNA sequence: TGTGCCAGCAGCCAAGGACAGGGTAAGGAGCAGTTCTTC. Protein: CASSQGQGKEQFF.

This clonotype came up many times. The chain employs TRBV5-8 and TRBJ2-3; 8 bases are a match to TRBD2. Trimming removed 0 bases from V and 4 bases from J; junction bases left unmatched: 4. The CDR3 has 15 residues. Germline CDR1 is SGHTS and CDR2 is YDEGEE. The CDR3 region is CASSLGSGISDTQYF. The CDR3 nucleotides read TGTGCCAGCAGCTTGGGTAGCGGGATCTCAGATACGCAGTATTTT.

This clonotype has just a few counts. This sequence joins TRBV7-2 and TRBJ2-1, with D possibly matching TRBD2 (6 bases). V lost 4 bases to trimming and J lost 7 bases, with 20 bases between them. Germline lookup yields CDR1 SGHTA and CDR2 FQGNSA. The CDR3 totals 16 residues. This CDR3 reads CASSSAGRLTLNEQFF. CDR3 DNA sequence: TGTGCCAGCAGCTCAGCCGGGAGACTCACCCTGAATGAGCAGTTCTTC. Full variable domain (remainder filled in from reference TRBV7-2 and TRBJ2-1): GAGVSQSPSNKVTEKGKDVELRCDPISGHTALYWYRQSLGQGLEFLIYFQGNSAPDKSGLPSDRFSAERTGGSVSTLTIQRTQQEDSAVYLCASSSAGRLTLNEQFFGPGTRLTVL.

This clonotype was counted at least ten times. V is TRBV28 and J is TRBJ2-7; 9 bases are a match to TRBD1. CDR3 length equals 15 residues. J was trimmed by 5 bases and V by 3 bases; bases with no gene match: 8. CDR1 and CDR2 (germline): MDHEN, SYDVKM. In DNA form, the CDR3 reads TGTGCCAGCAGTTTGACGAGGACAGGGGTTAACGAGCAGTACTTC. Translation gives CASSLTRTGVNEQYF. The whole variable domain, filled in from reference TRBV28 and TRBJ2-7, reads DVKVTQSSRYLVKRTGEKVFLECVQDMDHENMFWYRQDPGLGLRLIYFSYDVKMKEKGDIPEGYSVSREKKERFSLILESASTNQTSMYLCASSLTRTGVNEQYFGPGTRLTVT.

The table lists this clonotype with a few counts. V gene TRBV7-9 combines with J gene TRBJ2-1, with D perhaps TRBD1 (6 bases). There are 17 residues in the CDR3. V lost 5 bases, J lost 7 bases, and 24 bases lay in between. Germline V lookup: CDR1 SEHNR, CDR2 FQNEAQ (reference sequence). CDR3 coding DNA: TGTGCCAGCAGCCCAGCGACAGGTTATAGAACGGGGAATGAGCAGTTCTTC. Translated, it gives CASSPATGYRTGNEQFF.

This chain connects TRBV25-1 to TRBJ2-1; D possibly corresponds to TRBD1 (6 bases). Germline V gene sequence: CDR1 MGHDK, CDR2 SYGVNS. The CDR3 contains 15 residues. Trimming removed 3 bases at V and 6 bases at J, with 15 bases between. The CDR3 sequence: CASSDRPRGSNEQFF. Here the CDR3 DNA reads TGTGCCAGCAGTGATCGGCCCAGGGGATCCAATGAGCAGTTCTTC. Full variable domain (rest looked up from reference TRBV25-1 and TRBJ2-1): EADIYQTPRYLVIGTGKKITLECSQTMGHDKMYWYQQDPGMELHLIHYSYGVNSTEKGDLSSESTVSRIRTEHFPLTLESARPSHTSQYLCASSDRPRGSNEQFFGPGTRLTVL.

J is TRBJ1-6 and V is TRBV5-5, with D perhaps matching TRBD1 (6 bases). Trimming shortened V by 4 bases and J by 10 bases, and 18 bases separated the two germline ends. Germline V gene sequence: CDR1 SGHKS, CDR2 YYEKEE (reference sequence). This CDR3 is built from 15 residues. The CDR3 reads CASSAKGDGNSPLHF. Written as DNA, the CDR3 is TGTGCCAGCAGCGCCAAGGGGGATGGTAACTCACCCCTCCACTTT.

This clonotype was recorded a few times. V is TRBV3-1 and J is TRBJ1-6; D is perhaps TRBD1 (6 bases). This CDR3 spans 16 amino acids. The germline V gene encodes CDR1 LGHDT and CDR2 YNNKEL (reference sequence). V was shortened by 1 base and J by 10 bases, with 17 bases between the two germline ends. The CDR3 DNA reads TGTGCCAGCAGCCAAGCTGTATCTGGACAGCGGTCACCCCTCCACTTT. Translation gives CASSQAVSGQRSPLHF. Full variable domain (missing parts from reference TRBV3-1 and TRBJ1-6): DTAVSQTPKYLVTQMGNDKSIKCEQNLGHDTMYWYKQDSKKFLKIMFSYNNKELIINETVPNRFSPKSPDKAHLNLHINSLELGDSAVYFCASSQAVSGQRSPLHFGNGTRLTVT.

Details on this clonotype: Just one base apart from a much larger clone, this may be a read error. The chain uses TRBV30 and TRBJ1-4; possibly TRBD1 for D (5 bases). Deletions cut 0 bases from V and 6 bases from J, with 11 bases between. The CDR3 runs to 14 residues. Looked up from germline, CDR1 is GTSNPN and CDR2 is SVGIG (reference sequence). CDR3 DNA sequence: TGTGCCTGGAGTGTACGGGGGGAAGATGAAAAACTGTTTTTT. It translates to CAWSVRGEDEKLFF.

A few counts support this clonotype. The J gene is TRBJ1-1, the V gene TRBV7-9, with D unresolved. CDR3 size: 16 residues. The V and J ends lost 4 bases and 7 bases respectively, with 22 bases between them. Germline CDR1 SEHNR, CDR2 FQNEAQ (reference sequence). DNA for the CDR3: TGTGCCAGCAGCTACAAACGACAAGTGACGGGAGGTGAAGCTTTCTTT. Protein product: CASSYKRQVTGGEAFF.

The gene calls are TRBV6-4 and TRBJ2-1, with D uncertain. Germline V CDR1 and CDR2: MRHNA, SNTAGT. V lost 5 bases and J lost 0, with 17 bases in between. The CDR3 loop spans 17 amino acids. CDR3 nucleotides: TGTGCCAGCAGTCCTAACGATCTTGCAAGCTCCTACAATGAGCAGTTCTTC. Translation: CASSPNDLASSYNEQFF.

The chain carries TRBV5-1 and TRBJ1-1; D ambiguous. Germline V CDR1 and CDR2: SGHRS, YFSETQ. The length of the CDR3 is 13 residues. Trimming cost V 1 base and J 5 bases, with 9 bases left between them. The CDR3, as DNA: TGCGCCAGCAGCTTGCTCGCCGAGACTGAAGCTTTCTTT. Protein product: CASSLLAETEAFF.

This clonotype was detected ten times or more. The genes are TRBV28 and TRBJ2-3; TRBD2 matches at 10 bases. The ends lost 4 bases at V and 3 bases at J; junction bases unmatched: 7. Germline V gene lookup returns CDR1 MDHEN and CDR2 SYDVKM. The CDR3 sequence is 16 residues long. Here the CDR3 DNA reads TGTGCCAGCAGTTGGGGGGCTAGCGGGAGTACAGATACGCAGTATTTT. This gives the protein CASSWGASGSTDTQYF.

This clonotype appeared many times. The gene calls are TRBV7-3 and TRBJ2-3; TRBD2 aligns across 8 bases. CDR3 length: 15 amino acids. Germline trimming cut 0 bases from V and 4 bases from J; bases unmatched to any gene: 3. Germline values: CDR1 SGHTA, CDR2 FQGTGA. In DNA form, the CDR3 reads TGTGCCAGCAGCTTAACTAGCGGGACTGCAGATACGCAGTATTTT. This sequence encodes CASSLTSGTADTQYF. Using reference TRBV7-3 and TRBJ2-3 for the parts outside the CDR3, the full variable domain is GAGVSQTPSNKVTEKGKYVELRCDPISGHTALYWYRQSLGQGPEFLIYFQGTGAADDSGLPNDRFFAVRPEGSVSTLKIQRTERGDSAVYLCASSLTSGTADTQYFGPGTRLTVL.

This clonotype was detected many times. The chain joins TRBV7-2 to TRBJ2-7; D is unresolved. CDR3 length: 14 amino acids. Looked up from germline, CDR1 is SGHTA and CDR2 is FQGNSA. The V end was cut by 1 base, the J end by 4 bases, with 11 bases between. The CDR3 sequence: CASSLVRQGYEQYF. The CDR3 DNA sequence: TGTGCCAGCAGCTTAGTACGCCAAGGGTACGAGCAGTACTTC.